A selection of T cell receptor beta chains follows, all from one sample in a study of vaccination and CD4 T cells after COVID-19. MiXCR was run by TCRdb on the PCR reads, yielding one entry per CDR3 protein. The profile shows 13,000 or so distinct CDR3 sequences, around 56% of them singletons. These receptors are not linked to any known antigen. Specimen: cultured CD4+ T cells from blood, collected after SARS-CoV-2 vaccination. The receptors were gathered from a human donor with COVID-19. The CDR3 runs from the conserved cysteine through the conserved F or W. Fields, in order: J gene, D gene, V gene, clone size, CDR3 protein, CDR3 DNA. A D gene is named only where the DNA matches it firmly. Clone size is given for some rows only: seen once, a few or many times, or a class if the clone is expanded.

J: TRBJ2-1
D: TRBD2
V: TRBV7-2
size: NA
CDR3: CASSASGTKNEQFF
DNA: TGTGCCAGCAGCGCCTCCGGGACTAAAAATGAGCAGTTCTTC

J: TRBJ1-5
D: NA
V: TRBV28
size: large
CDR3: CASSKIRGNQPQHF
DNA: TGTGCCAGCAGCAAAATCAGGGGTAACCAGCCCCAGCATTTT

J: TRBJ2-7
D: NA
V: TRBV27
size: NA
CDR3: CASSPHTEPGEQYF
DNA: TGTGCCAGCAGTCCCCACACAGAGCCGGGCGAGCAGTACTTC

J: TRBJ1-6
D: NA
V: TRBV18
size: NA
CDR3: CASSPGPVSGGSPLHF
DNA: TGTGCCAGCTCACCAGGTCCAGTTTCTGGGGGTTCACCCCTCCACTTT

J: TRBJ2-1
D: TRBD2
V: TRBV20-1
size: NA
CDR3: CSARDFPSGYNEQFF
DNA: TGCAGTGCTAGAGATTTCCCTAGCGGCTACAATGAGCAGTTCTTC

J: TRBJ1-6
D: NA
V: TRBV19
size: NA
CDR3: CASRDIYNSPLHF
DNA: TGTGCCAGCCGGGACATCTATAATTCACCCCTCCACTTT

J: TRBJ2-5
D: TRBD1
V: TRBV30
size: NA
CDR3: CAWRRDRDKTQYF
DNA: TGTGCCTGGAGAAGGGACAGGGATAAGACCCAGTACTTC

J: TRBJ1-2
D: NA
V: TRBV7-9
size: NA
CDR3: CASSLDPSYYGYTF
DNA: TGTGCCAGCAGCTTAGACCCCAGCTACTATGGCTACACCTTC

J: TRBJ2-7
D: TRBD2
V: TRBV7-6
size: NA
CDR3: CASSFAGGYEQYF
DNA: TGTGCCAGCAGCTTTGCGGGGGGGTACGAGCAGTACTTC

J: TRBJ1-2
D: NA
V: TRBV5-4
size: NA
CDR3: CASSKEGGAGYGYTF
DNA: TGTGCCAGCAGCAAGGAGGGGGGCGCGGGCTATGGCTACACCTTC

J: TRBJ1-1
D: NA
V: TRBV6-5
size: NA
CDR3: CASSYSGHGEAFF
DNA: TGTGCCAGCAGTTACTCGGGGCATGGTGAAGCTTTCTTT

J: TRBJ2-2
D: NA
V: TRBV19
size: few
CDR3: CATSPARGNTGELFF
DNA: TGTGCCACCAGTCCGGCCCGGGGGAACACCGGGGAGCTGTTTTTT

J: TRBJ1-6
D: NA
V: TRBV12-3/TRBV12-4
size: few
CDR3: CASSLRTDNSPLHF
DNA: TGTGCCAGCAGCCTACGGACAGATAATTCACCCCTCCACTTT

J: TRBJ1-5
D: NA
V: TRBV7-8
size: once
CDR3: CASSPTGAERNQPQHF
DNA: TGTGCCAGCAGCCCAACCGGGGCAGAACGCAATCAGCCCCAGCATTTT

J: TRBJ2-1
D: NA
V: TRBV24-1
size: NA
CDR3: CATSDPLAIEQFF
DNA: TGTGCCACCAGTGACCCGCTAGCTATTGAGCAGTTCTTC

J: TRBJ1-2
D: TRBD1
V: TRBV2
size: few
CDR3: CASIGTGAAYTF
DNA: TGTGCCAGCATAGGGACAGGAGCTGCCTACACCTTC

J: TRBJ2-3
D: TRBD2
V: TRBV7-6
size: NA
CDR3: CASSLGGAGGYPDTQYF
DNA: TGTGCCAGCAGCTTAGGAGGGGCGGGGGGTTACCCAGATACGCAGTATTTT

J: TRBJ1-5
D: NA
V: TRBV20-1
size: NA
CDR3: CSARVGSGQPQHF
DNA: TGCAGTGCTAGAGTGGGCAGCGGTCAGCCCCAGCATTTT

J: TRBJ2-7
D: TRBD1
V: TRBV24-1
size: NA
CDR3: CATSDGDRDGYEQYF
DNA: TGTGCCACCAGTGATGGAGACAGGGACGGATACGAGCAGTACTTC

J: TRBJ1-2
D: TRBD1
V: TRBV5-1
size: NA
CDR3: CASSHQQGQGARSYGYTF
DNA: TGCGCCAGCAGCCATCAACAAGGACAGGGGGCGCGAAGTTATGGCTACACCTTC

J: TRBJ2-5
D: NA
V: TRBV19
size: NA
CDR3: CAAGALETQYF
DNA: TGTGCCGCAGGGGCATTAGAGACCCAGTACTTC

J: TRBJ2-5
D: TRBD1
V: TRBV6-1
size: once
CDR3: CASSAGTGWETQYF
DNA: TGTGCCAGCAGCGCCGGGACAGGGTGGGAGACCCAGTACTTC

J: TRBJ1-2
D: NA
V: TRBV6-5
size: NA
CDR3: CASSYGGGKDRTYGYTF
DNA: TGTGCCAGCAGTTACGGGGGGGGAAAGGACAGAACCTATGGCTACACCTTC

J: TRBJ1-6
D: NA
V: TRBV20-1
size: few
CDR3: CSAAPGPSYNSPLHF
DNA: TGCAGTGCCGCCCCGGGGCCCTCCTATAATTCACCCCTCCACTTT

J: TRBJ2-7
D: TRBD2
V: TRBV14
size: NA
CDR3: CASSRERGATYEQYF
DNA: TGTGCCAGCAGCCGAGAGCGGGGGGCCACCTACGAGCAGTACTTC

J: TRBJ2-5
D: TRBD2
V: TRBV28
size: NA
CDR3: CASRVGAGRETQYF
DNA: TGTGCCAGCAGAGTGGGAGCGGGGCGGGAGACCCAGTACTTC

J: TRBJ1-5
D: NA
V: TRBV19
size: NA
CDR3: CASTRGVSNQPQHF
DNA: TGTGCCAGTACCCGGGGGGTGAGCAATCAGCCCCAGCATTTT

J: TRBJ1-1
D: TRBD1
V: TRBV7-9
size: NA
CDR3: CASSLGQGDTEAFF
DNA: TGTGCCAGCAGCTTAGGACAGGGGGACACTGAAGCTTTCTTT

J: TRBJ1-2
D: TRBD1
V: TRBV29-1
size: NA
CDR3: CSVEGQGAGGYTF
DNA: TGCAGCGTTGAAGGTCAGGGGGCTGGTGGCTACACCTTC

J: TRBJ1-5
D: NA
V: TRBV20-1
size: once
CDR3: CSAREVGSNQPQHF
DNA: TGCAGTGCTAGAGAGGTAGGGAGCAATCAGCCCCAGCATTTT

J: TRBJ1-1
D: NA
V: TRBV6-5
size: once
CDR3: CASSYEGNTEAFF
DNA: TGTGCCAGCAGTTACGAGGGGAACACTGAAGCTTTCTTT

J: TRBJ1-1
D: NA
V: TRBV5-5
size: NA
CDR3: CASSLLIQGSTEAFF
DNA: TGTGCCAGCAGCTTACTTATCCAGGGGAGCACTGAAGCTTTCTTT

J: TRBJ1-1
D: NA
V: TRBV7-6
size: medium-sized
CDR3: CASSVSQGNTEAFF
DNA: TGTGCCAGCAGCGTATCGCAGGGTAACACTGAAGCTTTCTTT

J: TRBJ2-1
D: NA
V: TRBV6-5
size: NA
CDR3: CASSYDRLAQFF
DNA: TGTGCCAGCAGTTACGACCGACTCGCTCAGTTCTTC

J: TRBJ2-1
D: TRBD2
V: TRBV10-3
size: NA
CDR3: CASMNSGGAIDEQFF
DNA: TGTGCCTCGATGAATAGCGGGGGGGCCATAGATGAGCAGTTCTTC

J: TRBJ1-5
D: NA
V: TRBV20-1
size: few
CDR3: CSGKQPQHF
DNA: TGCAGTGGAAAACAGCCCCAGCATTTT

J: TRBJ2-2
D: NA
V: TRBV7-9
size: few
CDR3: CASSGFGELFF
DNA: TGTGCCAGCAGCGGGTTCGGGGAGCTGTTTTTT

J: TRBJ1-6
D: NA
V: TRBV7-2
size: NA
CDR3: CASSLRGGYNSPLHF
DNA: TGTGCCAGCAGCCTTCGGGGGGGGTATAATTCACCCCTCCACTTT

J: TRBJ2-1
D: NA
V: TRBV14
size: NA
CDR3: CASSQELEGYEQFF
DNA: TGTGCCAGCAGCCAAGAGCTTGAGGGCTATGAGCAGTTCTTC

J: TRBJ1-6
D: NA
V: TRBV30
size: NA
CDR3: CAWSLGGYSPLHF
DNA: TGTGCCTGGAGTCTCGGCGGGTATTCACCCCTCCACTTT